The following is a T cell receptor beta chain sequence with its context. Its antigen is not yet known. Per-base quality was not reported, and no clone a single base away is much larger than it. The germline V and J ends show losses of 4 bases and 2 bases respectively, and no gene match explains 12 bases of the junction. Reading the germline V gene gives CDR1 SGHAT and CDR2 FQNNGV. From the cysteine through the phenylalanine, the CDR3 covers 20 amino acids. Only the CDR3 DNA is retained, 60 bases long and in frame from the first base. The sample's treatment or condition label, in plain terms: live attenuated yellow fever vaccine strain. A standard Ficoll-Paque protocol was used to isolate PBMCs from peripheral blood. Dynabeads CD4 and CD8 positive selection kits were used to isolate the CD4 and CD8 T-cell fractions. TriZol was used to extract RNA from bulk PBMCs, from CD4 and CD8 fractions, and from dextramer-positive and dextramer-negative fractions.

TCR cDNA was made using 5'RACE template switching, a step that added a universal primer site and unique molecular identifiers. Priming for cDNA synthesis came from both the TCR alpha and TCR beta constant segments. Libraries were amplified in two PCR steps, with sample barcodes and sequencing adapters added in the second step. Sequencing of libraries was done on Illumina HiSeq 2500 (2x100 bp) or NovaSeq (2x150 bp). The source study handled its data this way. MIGEC handled demultiplexing of reads and collapsing into UMI consensus sequences, while MiXCR performed V(D)J alignment. Using edgeR on replicate PBMC samples, clonotypes were called vaccine-responding if FDR was below 0.01 and the log2 fold change was above 5 up to day 15. Bulk clonotypes were assigned CD4 or CD8 identity according to which sequenced CD4 or CD8 repertoire held them at higher abundance. The public reads were reanalyzed by TCRdb: fastp trimming at Q25, MiXCR alignment, in-frame beta chains only. CDR3 protein sequences are deduplicated, and each keeps its most common genes and DNA. For this entry, the V and J calls and clone size follow TCRdb and not the study's own pipeline. Recorded for this sample are 250,000 or so distinct CDR3 sequences; approximately 6.3% of them occurred a single time. Around 1.1% of the sample lies in the top ten.

The data originate from a study of T cells after yellow fever vaccination (dated by TCRdb to the late 2010s). Regarding the complete study: The SMART-Seq v4 Ultra Low Input RNA kit was used to prepare libraries from fractions with low cell numbers. To track T-cell clones before and after primary and booster YFV17D yellow fever vaccination, bulk TCR alpha and beta repertoires were sequenced longitudinally. Blood was collected at multiple timepoints before and after primary and secondary immunization, and bulk PBMC replicates and cell subsets were isolated. Two healthy male donors, one aged 18 to 30 and one aged 30 to 40 years, made up the cohort.

On the study overall, not on this receptor specifically: A small fraction of clonotypes showed up in both the CD4 and CD8 compartments, probably as a result of convergent recombination. After the booster, most clones that had expanded after primary vaccination were detected again (almost 97% of CD4 and under 90% of CD8), suggesting broad maintenance of memory. Because the study included only a couple of donors, the extent to which the findings can be generalized is limited. The secondary T-cell response was weaker than the primary response but faster, peaking on day 5 instead of day 15. Computational filtering was needed because FACS-sorted repertoires could contain abundant contaminating clonotypes from the bulk population.

The TCR was taken from a man aged 25 to 40 who received the YFV17D yellow fever vaccine. The source was CD4+ T cells sorted from PBMCs, collected on the day of the yellow fever booster vaccination. The V and J segments used are TRBV11-2 and TRBJ2-1; 15 bases in the junction line up with TRBD2. CDR3 sequence: CASSSPGTSGRTTAYNEQFF. The DNA sequence reads TGTGCCAGCAGCTCCCCCGGGACTAGCGGGAGGACCACTGCCTACAATGAGCAGTTCTTC.